The 11 T cell receptor beta chains reported below all come from one sample, sequenced in a study of cytomegalovirus exposure and HLA in healthy donors. The PCR employed 60 Vbeta primers together with 13 Jbeta primers. Method: immunoSEQ multiplex PCR; TCRdb's copy keeps in-frame clones and lacks some. The data contain about 140,000 clones, 82% of them singletons. Sequencing was done on a sample of PBMCs. The source is a young man in good health and CMV-seropositive.

The chain employs TRBV19 and TRBJ1-5; 11 nucleotides align to TRBD1. Per the germline V gene, CDR1 is LNHDA and CDR2 is SQIVND (reference sequence). V was pared by 10 bases and J by 4 bases, with 9 bases of the junction left unmatched. There are 15 residues in the CDR3. The chain's CDR3 is CATRGGTGGNQPQHF. The CDR3 DNA sequence: TGTGCCACCCGTGGTGGGACAGGGGGAAATCAGCCCCAGCATTTT.

The rearrangement links TRBV25-1 to TRBJ2-7, with 7 bases identical to TRBD1. CDR1 is MGHDK, CDR2 SYGVNS, per germline. There are 14 residues in the CDR3. V trimming: 3 bases; J trimming: 7 bases; junction bases outside the gene matches: 9. The CDR3 loop reads CASSDPGQAWEQYF. The CDR3, as DNA: TGTGCCAGCAGTGACCCCGGACAGGCTTGGGAGCAGTACTTC.

This rearrangement joins TRBV6-5 to TRBJ1-2, with D hard to call. The CDR3 sequence is 14 residues long. Germline values: CDR1 MNHEY, CDR2 SVGAGI. The V gene lost 10 bases and the J gene lost 2 bases, with 17 bases spanning the gap. The chain's CDR3 is CATLPRSGNYGYTF. In nucleotides, the CDR3 is TGTGCCACACTACCGCGGTCGGGGAACTATGGCTACACCTTC.

The genes are TRBV18 and TRBJ2-7; D unclear. V lost 6 bases to trimming and J lost 0 bases, with 12 bases between them. The germline V gene has CDR1 KGHSH and CDR2 LQKENI. The CDR3 extends over 14 amino acids. CDR3 DNA sequence: TGTGCCAGCTCCTCCGCGAAAAGCTCCTACGAGCAGTACTTC. Its protein is CASSSAKSSYEQYF.

This sequence joins TRBV6-4 and TRBJ2-2; D not resolved. This CDR3 spans 21 amino acids. V lost 0 bases, J lost 6 bases, and 29 bases lay in between. Per the germline V gene, CDR1 is MRHNA and CDR2 is SNTAGT. The CDR3 DNA reads TGTGCCAGCAGTGACTCCTTAACAAGTATCCGAGACTCTACCCGGGCCGGGGAGCTGTTTTTT. Translated, it gives CASSDSLTSIRDSTRAGELFF.

The rearrangement uses TRBV30 and TRBJ2-7; 7 bases align to TRBD1. Per the germline V gene, CDR1 is GTSNPN and CDR2 is SVGIG (reference sequence). V was clipped by 1 base and J by 2 bases; unmatched bases: 2. The CDR3 is 13 residues long. In DNA, the CDR3 is TGTGCCTGGAGTGGCGACAGGGCCTACGAGCAGTACTTC. It codes for CAWSGDRAYEQYF.

The chain couples TRBV9 to TRBJ2-7; 8 nucleotides align to TRBD1. The germline V gene encodes CDR1 SGDLS and CDR2 YYNGEE. The trim removed 3 bases at V and 1 base at J, leaving 6 bases unmatched. This CDR3 has 15 residues. CDR3 region: CASSEGTGGSYEQYF. In nucleotides, the CDR3 is TGTGCCAGCAGCGAAGGGACAGGTGGTTCCTACGAGCAGTACTTC.

This chain joins TRBV21-1 and TRBJ2-2; the D call of TRBD2 is as the table states it, not checked on the DNA. TRBV21-1 represents a pseudogene. This CDR3 is 18 amino acids long. The CDR3 spells CASSKRGGEGEGTGELFF. CDR3 in DNA: TGTGCCAGCAGCAAAAGGGGGGGGGAAGGGGAGGGCACCGGGGAGCTGTTTTTT.

In nucleotides, the CDR3 is TGTGCCGTCCCGGGACAGGGGTCCTACGAGCAGTACTTC. This codes for CAVPGQGSYEQYF. This sequence joins TRBV28 and TRBJ2-7, with TRBD1 matching over 10 bases. J was trimmed by 1 base and V by 11 bases; bases with no gene match: 5. The CDR3 totals 13 residues. The V gene's germline CDR1 is MDHEN and CDR2 SYDVKM. Together with reference TRBV28 and TRBJ2-7, the CDR3 gives the full variable domain: DVKVTQSSRYLVKRTGEKVFLECVQDMDHENMFWYRQDPGLGLRLIYFSYDVKMKEKGDIPEGYSVSREKKERFSLILESASTNQTSMYLCAVPGQGSYEQYFGPGTRLTVT.

The rearrangement links TRBV6-1 to TRBJ2-7; D may be TRBD2 (6 bases). V gave up 0 bases and J gave up 4 bases, with 10 bases separating them. Germline loops: CDR1 MNHNS, CDR2 SASEGT. This CDR3 has 14 amino acids. In nucleotides, the CDR3 is TGTGCCAGCAGTGAAGCGGGGGGTACATACGAGCAGTACTTC. It is translated as CASSEAGGTYEQYF.

The CDR3 DNA reads TGTGCCAGTAGTTGGGACAGGGGCACTGAAGCTTTCTTT. It translates to CASSWDRGTEAFF. The chain employs TRBV19 and TRBJ1-1; the match to TRBD1 covers 10 bases. CDR3 length: 13 residues. Germline V gene sequence: CDR1 LNHDA, CDR2 SQIVND (reference sequence). V lost 5 bases to trimming and J lost 4 bases; unmatched junction nucleotides: 1.